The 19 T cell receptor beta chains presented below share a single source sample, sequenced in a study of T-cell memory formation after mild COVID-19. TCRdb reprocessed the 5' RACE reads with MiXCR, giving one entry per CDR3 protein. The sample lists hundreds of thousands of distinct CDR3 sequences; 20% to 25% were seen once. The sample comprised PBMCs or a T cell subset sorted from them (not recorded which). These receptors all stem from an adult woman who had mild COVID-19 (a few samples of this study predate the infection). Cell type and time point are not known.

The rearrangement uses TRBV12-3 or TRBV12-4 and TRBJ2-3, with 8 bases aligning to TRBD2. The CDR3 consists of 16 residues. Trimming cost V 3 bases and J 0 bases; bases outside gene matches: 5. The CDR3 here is CASSFWRGASTDTQYF. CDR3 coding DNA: TGTGCCAGCAGTTTCTGGCGGGGGGCGAGCACAGATACGCAGTATTTT.

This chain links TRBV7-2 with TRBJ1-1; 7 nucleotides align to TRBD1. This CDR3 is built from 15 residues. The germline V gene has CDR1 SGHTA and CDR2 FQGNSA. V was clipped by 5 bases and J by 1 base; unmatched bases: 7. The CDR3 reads CASSLGTAWNTEAFF. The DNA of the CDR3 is TGTGCCAGCAGCCTAGGGACAGCCTGGAACACTGAAGCTTTCTTT.

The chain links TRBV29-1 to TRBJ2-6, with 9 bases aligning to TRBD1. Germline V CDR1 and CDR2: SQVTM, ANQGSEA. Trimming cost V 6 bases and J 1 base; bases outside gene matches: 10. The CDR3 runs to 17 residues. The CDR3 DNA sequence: TGCAGCGTGGCCGGGACAGGGAAAGTTTCTGGGGCCAACGTCCTGACTTTC. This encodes CSVAGTGKVSGANVLTF.

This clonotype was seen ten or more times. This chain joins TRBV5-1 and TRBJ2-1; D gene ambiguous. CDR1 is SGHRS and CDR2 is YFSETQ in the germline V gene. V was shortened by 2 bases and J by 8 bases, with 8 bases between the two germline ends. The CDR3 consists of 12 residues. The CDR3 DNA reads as TGCGCCAGCAGCTTAACCACGGATGAGCAGTTCTTC. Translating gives CASSLTTDEQFF.

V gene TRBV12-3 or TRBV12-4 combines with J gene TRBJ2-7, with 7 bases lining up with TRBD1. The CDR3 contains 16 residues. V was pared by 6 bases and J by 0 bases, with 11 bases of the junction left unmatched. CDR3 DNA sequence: TGTGCCAGCAGACCCCGTGCCGGGACAGCCTCCTACGAGCAGTACTTC. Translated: CASRPRAGTASYEQYF.

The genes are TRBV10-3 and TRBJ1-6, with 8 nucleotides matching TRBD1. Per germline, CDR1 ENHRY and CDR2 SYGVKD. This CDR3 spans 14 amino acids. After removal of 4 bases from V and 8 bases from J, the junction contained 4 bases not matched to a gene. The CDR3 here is CAISVGQGDSPLHF. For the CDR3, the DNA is TGTGCCATCAGTGTTGGACAGGGAGATTCACCCCTCCACTTT.

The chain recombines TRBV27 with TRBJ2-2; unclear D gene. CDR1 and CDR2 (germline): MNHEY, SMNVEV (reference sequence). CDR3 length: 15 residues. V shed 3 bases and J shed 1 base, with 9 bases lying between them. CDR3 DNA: TGTGCCAGCAGTTTGAGACCTCGGAACACCGGGGAGCTGTTTTTT. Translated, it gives CASSLRPRNTGELFF.

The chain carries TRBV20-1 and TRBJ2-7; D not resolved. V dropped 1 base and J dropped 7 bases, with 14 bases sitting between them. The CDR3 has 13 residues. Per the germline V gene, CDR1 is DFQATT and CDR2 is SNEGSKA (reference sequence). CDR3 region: CSARVRPLREQYF. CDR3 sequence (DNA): TGCAGTGCTAGAGTTAGACCCCTACGGGAGCAGTACTTC.

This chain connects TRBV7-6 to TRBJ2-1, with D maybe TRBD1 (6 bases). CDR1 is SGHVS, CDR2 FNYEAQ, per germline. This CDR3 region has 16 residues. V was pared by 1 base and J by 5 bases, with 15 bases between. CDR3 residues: CASSLVARTVDNEQFF. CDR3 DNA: TGTGCCAGCAGCTTAGTGGCCAGGACAGTAGACAATGAGCAGTTCTTC.

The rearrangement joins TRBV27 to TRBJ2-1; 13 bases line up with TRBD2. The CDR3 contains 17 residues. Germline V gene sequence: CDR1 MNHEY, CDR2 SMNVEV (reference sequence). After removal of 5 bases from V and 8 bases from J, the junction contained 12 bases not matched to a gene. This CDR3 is CASSPHGGTSGIDEQFF. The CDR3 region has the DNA TGTGCCAGCAGTCCTCACGGCGGGACTAGCGGGATCGATGAGCAGTTCTTC.

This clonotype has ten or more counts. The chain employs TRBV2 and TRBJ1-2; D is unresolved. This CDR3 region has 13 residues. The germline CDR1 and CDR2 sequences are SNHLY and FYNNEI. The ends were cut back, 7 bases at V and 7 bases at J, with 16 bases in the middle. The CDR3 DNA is TGTGCCAGCACCAGACAACCGAGCATTGGCTACACCTTC. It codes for CASTRQPSIGYTF.

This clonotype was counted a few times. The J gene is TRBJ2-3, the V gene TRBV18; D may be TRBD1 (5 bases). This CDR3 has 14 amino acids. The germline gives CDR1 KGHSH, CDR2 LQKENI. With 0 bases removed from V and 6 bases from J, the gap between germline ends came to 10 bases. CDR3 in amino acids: CASSPPVAGDTQYF. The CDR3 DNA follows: TGTGCCAGCTCACCACCGGTGGCAGGGGATACGCAGTATTTT.

The CDR3, as DNA: TGCGCCAGCACCCCGAGACAGGGGTTAACTGAAGCTTTCTTT. It is translated as CASTPRQGLTEAFF. The V call is TRBV4-1, the J call TRBJ1-1; 8 nucleotides agree with TRBD1. The ends lost 7 bases at V and 5 bases at J; junction bases unmatched: 9. The germline V gene encodes CDR1 MGHRA and CDR2 YSYEKL. This CDR3 region has 14 residues.

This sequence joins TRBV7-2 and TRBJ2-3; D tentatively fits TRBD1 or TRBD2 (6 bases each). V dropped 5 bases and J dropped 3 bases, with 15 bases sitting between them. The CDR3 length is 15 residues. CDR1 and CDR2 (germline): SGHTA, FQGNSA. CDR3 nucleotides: TGTGCCAGCAGCCTCATGGAGGGGACAACAGATACGCAGTATTTT. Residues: CASSLMEGTTDTQYF.

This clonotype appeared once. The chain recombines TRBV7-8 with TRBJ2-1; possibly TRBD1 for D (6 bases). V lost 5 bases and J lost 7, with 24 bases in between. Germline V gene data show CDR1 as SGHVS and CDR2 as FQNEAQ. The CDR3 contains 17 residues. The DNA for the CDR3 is TGTGCCAGCAGCACATATACAGGGACCCTATCTATAAATGAGCAGTTCTTC. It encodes CASSTYTGTLSINEQFF.

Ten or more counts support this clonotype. The CDR3 spells CASSPLTSGNLDEQFF. As DNA, the CDR3 is TGCGCCAGCAGCCCTCTGACTAGCGGGAATTTGGATGAGCAGTTCTTC. This chain links TRBV5-1 with TRBJ2-1, with 11 bases that match TRBD2. The germline V gene encodes CDR1 SGHRS and CDR2 YFSETQ. The J segment lost 8 bases and the V segment lost 4 bases, leaving 11 bases of the junction unmatched. The CDR3 runs to 16 residues.

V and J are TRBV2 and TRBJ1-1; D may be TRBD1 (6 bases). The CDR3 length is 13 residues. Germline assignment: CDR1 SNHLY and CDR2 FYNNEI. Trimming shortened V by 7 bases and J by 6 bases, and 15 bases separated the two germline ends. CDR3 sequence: CASKGDLKAEAFF. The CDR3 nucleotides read TGTGCCAGCAAGGGGGATCTAAAGGCTGAAGCTTTCTTT.

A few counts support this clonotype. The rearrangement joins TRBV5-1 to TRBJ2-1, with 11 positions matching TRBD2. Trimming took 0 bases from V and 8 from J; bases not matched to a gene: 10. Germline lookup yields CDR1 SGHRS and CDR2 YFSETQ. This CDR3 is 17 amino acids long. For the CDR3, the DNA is TGCGCCAGCAGCTTGGATTATACTAGCGGGAGAATCGATGAGCAGTTCTTC. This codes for CASSLDYTSGRIDEQFF.

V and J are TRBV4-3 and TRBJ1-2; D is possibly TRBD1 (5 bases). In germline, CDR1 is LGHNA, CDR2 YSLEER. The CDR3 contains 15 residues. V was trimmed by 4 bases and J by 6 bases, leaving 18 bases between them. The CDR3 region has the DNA TGCGCCAGCAGCCCTAAGCGGGGGGAGATCCATGGCTACACCTTC. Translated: CASSPKRGEIHGYTF.